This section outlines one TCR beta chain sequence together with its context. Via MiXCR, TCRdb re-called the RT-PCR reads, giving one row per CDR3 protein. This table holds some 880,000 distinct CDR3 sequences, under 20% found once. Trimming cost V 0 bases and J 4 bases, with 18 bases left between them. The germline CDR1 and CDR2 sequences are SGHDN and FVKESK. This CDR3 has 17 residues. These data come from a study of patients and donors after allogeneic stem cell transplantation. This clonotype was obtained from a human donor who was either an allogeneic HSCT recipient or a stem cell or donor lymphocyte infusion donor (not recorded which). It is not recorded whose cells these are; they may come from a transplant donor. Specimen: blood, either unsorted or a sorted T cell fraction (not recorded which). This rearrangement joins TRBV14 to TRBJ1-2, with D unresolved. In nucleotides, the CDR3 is TGTGCCAGCAGCCAAGATCTTTCGCGGGCCTTAGGCTATGGCTACACCTTC. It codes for CASSQDLSRALGYGYTF. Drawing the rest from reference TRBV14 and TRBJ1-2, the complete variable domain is EAGVTQFPSHSVIEKGQTVTLRCDPISGHDNLYWYRRVMGKEIKFLLHFVKESKQDESGMPNNRFLAERTGGTYSTLKVQPAELEDSGVYFCASSQDLSRALGYGYTFGSGTRLTVV.